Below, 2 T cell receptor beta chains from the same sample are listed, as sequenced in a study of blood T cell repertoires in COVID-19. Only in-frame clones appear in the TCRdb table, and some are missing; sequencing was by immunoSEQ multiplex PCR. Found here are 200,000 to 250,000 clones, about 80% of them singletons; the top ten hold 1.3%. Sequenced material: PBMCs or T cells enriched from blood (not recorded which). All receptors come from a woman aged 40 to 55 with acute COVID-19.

CDR3 DNA sequence: TGTGCCAGCTCACCAGGGACAGCAGCTAACTATGGCTACACCTTC. Encoded protein: CASSPGTAANYGYTF. The chain combines TRBV18 with TRBJ1-2, with 7 bases that match TRBD1. The germline V gene encodes CDR1 KGHSH and CDR2 LQKENI. CDR3 length equals 15 residues. The V gene end was trimmed by 2 bases and the J gene end by 0 bases; junction bases not matched to a gene: 3.

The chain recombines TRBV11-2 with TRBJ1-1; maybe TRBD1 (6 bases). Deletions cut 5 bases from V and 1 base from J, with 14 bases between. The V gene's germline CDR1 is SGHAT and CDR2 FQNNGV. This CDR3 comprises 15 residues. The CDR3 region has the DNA TGTGCCAGCAGCCTAGGGTTGACAGGGAACACTGAAGCTTTCTTT. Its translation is CASSLGLTGNTEAFF.